Following are 28 T cell receptor beta chains from one sample sequenced in a study of T cells after yellow fever vaccination. TCRdb used MiXCR to reprocess the 5' RACE reads, holding one entry per CDR3 protein. Of roughly 32,000 distinct CDR3 sequences listed, about 6.3% were seen once; the top ten hold approximately 23%. The material sequenced was PBMCs, either bulk or a sorted T-cell subset (CD4+, CD8+, memory, or dextramer-sorted; not recorded which), taken on the day of the first yellow fever vaccination. The receptors were gathered from a young man who received the YFV17D yellow fever vaccine.

This clonotype was counted between two and nine times. This sequence joins TRBV30 and TRBJ2-3; TRBD2 agrees at 10 bases. Germline V CDR1 and CDR2: GTSNPN, SVGIG (reference sequence). The ends lost 1 base at V and 1 base at J; junction bases unmatched: 2. This CDR3 comprises 15 residues. This chain's CDR3 is CAWSGAGGRTDTQYF. The DNA for the CDR3 is TGTGCCTGGAGTGGAGCGGGGGGGCGCACAGATACGCAGTATTTT.

The rearrangement uses TRBV18 and TRBJ1-5; tentatively, D is TRBD1 (5 bases). The length of the CDR3 is 15 residues. Trimming shortened V by 2 bases and J by 6 bases, and 14 bases separated the two germline ends. CDR1 and CDR2 from the germline V gene are KGHSH and LQKENI. The CDR3 is CASSPTPDGGQPQHF. In DNA, the CDR3 is TGTGCCAGCTCACCAACCCCCGACGGGGGTCAGCCCCAGCATTTT.

This clonotype showed up many times. This rearrangement joins TRBV20-1 to TRBJ2-1, with 9 nucleotides matching TRBD2. Germline CDR1 DFQATT, CDR2 SNEGSKA (reference sequence). The CDR3 spans 15 residues. V shed 1 base and J 8 bases; nucleotides not matched to a gene: 9. CDR3 in amino acids: CSARGGGGAWDEQFF. In DNA, the CDR3 is TGCAGTGCTAGAGGTGGCGGGGGGGCATGGGATGAGCAGTTCTTC.

This clonotype came up many times. This chain uses TRBV2 with TRBJ1-6; D call uncertain. The CDR3 is 14 amino acids. V shed 2 bases and J shed 8 bases, with 10 bases lying between them. Per germline, CDR1 SNHLY and CDR2 FYNNEI. The CDR3 sequence is CASSENGSYSPLHF. The CDR3 bases are TGTGCCAGCAGTGAAAACGGCTCCTATTCACCCCTCCACTTT.

This clonotype has at least ten counts. V and J are TRBV7-9 and TRBJ2-7; D uncertain. The CDR3 spans 12 residues. Germline CDR1 reads SEHNR; CDR2 reads FQNEAQ (reference sequence). V shed 2 bases and J shed 0 bases, with 2 bases lying between them. CDR3 in DNA: TGTGCCAGCAGCTTATACTCCTACGAGCAGTACTTC. It translates to CASSLYSYEQYF.

This clonotype was observed at least ten times. The V gene is TRBV4-2, the J gene TRBJ2-7, with 7 bases that match TRBD1. CDR1 and CDR2 from the germline V gene are LGHNA and YNFKEQ. CDR3 length: 13 amino acids. J gave up 7 bases and V 4 bases, and 7 bases lay outside the gene matches. CDR3 region: CASSRQGRGEQYV. In DNA, the CDR3 is TGTGCCAGCAGCCGACAGGGACGAGGGGAGCAGTACGTC.

This clonotype was detected ten times or more. V usage is TRBV7-9 and J usage is TRBJ1-1; no firm D call. The CDR3 consists of 13 residues. In germline, CDR1 is SEHNR, CDR2 FQNEAQ (reference sequence). Trimming removed 1 base from V and 6 bases from J, with 9 bases in between. CDR3 sequence: CASSLEGMPEAFF. The CDR3 DNA sequence: TGTGCCAGCAGCTTAGAGGGAATGCCTGAAGCTTTCTTT. Together with reference TRBV7-9 and TRBJ1-1, the CDR3 gives the full variable domain: DTGVSQNPRHKITKRGQNVTFRCDPISEHNRLYWYRQTLGQGPEFLTYFQNEAQLEKSRLLSDRFSAERPKGSFSTLEIQRTEQGDSAMYLCASSLEGMPEAFFGQGTRLTVV.

This clonotype occurred many times. The chain joins TRBV12-3 or TRBV12-4 to TRBJ2-6; D is unresolved. The V gene lost 6 bases and the J gene lost 4 bases, with 7 bases spanning the gap. The CDR3 has 13 residues. The CDR3 region is CASRRGGANVLTF. DNA for the CDR3: TGTGCCAGCAGGCGAGGCGGGGCCAACGTCCTGACTTTC.

This clonotype was found many times. The chain links TRBV6-1 to TRBJ1-1; D gene unclear. This CDR3 spans 15 amino acids. The V end lost 6 bases, the J end lost 4 bases, and 18 bases lay between the germline ends. Germline V gene sequence: CDR1 MNHNS, CDR2 SASEGT. The CDR3 DNA reads as TGTGCCAGCAGCCGCGTTGTGTTGGGGAGCACTGAAGCTTTCTTT. It is translated as CASSRVVLGSTEAFF.

The sample holds many counts of this clonotype. This sequence joins TRBV27 and TRBJ1-1, with D possibly being TRBD1 (6 bases). CDR3 length equals 18 residues. Germline values: CDR1 MNHEY, CDR2 SMNVEV (reference sequence). The ends were cut back, 6 bases at V and 1 base at J, with 24 bases in the middle. The CDR3 DNA reads TGTGCCAGCAGATCTTCACGCTGGAGCAGGGGAGGGAACACTGAAGCTTTCTTT. Translation: CASRSSRWSRGGNTEAFF.

Of note for this clonotype: Since a much larger clone is just one base distant, this may be a read error. The genes are TRBV15 and TRBJ2-3, with TRBD2 identical over 7 bases. V was pared by 2 bases and J by 9 bases, with 14 bases of the junction left unmatched. The germline CDR1 and CDR2 sequences are LNHNV and YYDKDF (reference sequence). The CDR3 runs to 16 residues. The CDR3 DNA reads TGTGCCACCAGCAGACTTGGGAATAGCGTCGGGAGGACGCAGTATTTT. It encodes CATSRLGNSVGRTQYF.

The chain has TRBV4-2 and TRBJ2-2; TRBD2 aligns across 13 bases. CDR1 and CDR2 from the germline V gene are LGHNA and YNFKEQ. V lost 4 bases and J lost 6; bases outside the gene matches: 23. CDR3 size: 22 residues. Here the CDR3 reads CASSPRQTRTSGGRGFAGELFF. CDR3 DNA: TGTGCCAGCAGCCCCCGACAAACTCGGACTAGCGGGGGCCGAGGGTTCGCCGGGGAGCTGTTTTTT.

The CDR3 DNA is TGTGCCAGCAGCTCCCCTACTACAGGGGGCACTGAAGCTTTCTTT. Translated, it gives CASSSPTTGGTEAFF. This chain connects TRBV5-4 to TRBJ1-1, with TRBD1 identical over 8 bases. This CDR3 comprises 15 residues. Germline-derived CDR1 and CDR2 are SGHNT and YYREEE (reference sequence). The J segment lost 4 bases and the V segment lost 3 bases, leaving 8 bases of the junction unmatched.

A few counts support this clonotype. This chain uses TRBV10-2 with TRBJ2-5; 7 bases map to TRBD1. Germline CDR1 WSHSY, CDR2 SAAADI. This CDR3 has 12 residues. The J segment lost 4 bases and the V segment lost 4 bases, leaving 0 bases of the junction unmatched. The CDR3: CASSGTGETQYF. CDR3 nucleotide sequence: TGCGCCAGCAGTGGGACAGGAGAGACCCAGTACTTC.

This clonotype was recorded many times. The junction departs from germline at one end; a sequencing error may be responsible. This chain uses TRBV27 with TRBJ1-5, with a tentative D call TRBD1 (5 bases). Per germline, CDR1 MNHEY and CDR2 SMNVEV (reference sequence). The CDR3 has 12 residues. CDR3 DNA sequence: TGTGCCAGCAGTCTATCGGGGGGGCCCCAGCATTTT. This codes for CASSLSGGPQHF.

A word on this clonotype: Since a much larger clone is just one base distant, this may be a read error. V is TRBV5-1 and J is TRBJ2-1, with D tentatively TRBD2 (5 bases). Per germline, CDR1 SGHRS and CDR2 YFSETQ. The V end lost 4 bases, the J end lost 2 bases, and 10 bases lay between the germline ends. The CDR3 loop spans 14 amino acids. The DNA for the CDR3 is TGCGCCAGCAGCCCCGTGACTACCTACAATGAGCAGTTCTTC. Translated, it gives CASSPVTTYNEQFF.

This clonotype has a count of ten or more. The genes are TRBV12-3 or TRBV12-4 and TRBJ1-2, with D maybe TRBD1 (5 bases). Deletions cut 5 bases from V and 8 bases from J, with 15 bases between. The length of the CDR3 is 13 residues. CDR3 in DNA: TGTGCCAGCAGTCCGCCGACAGTCAGCGGCTACACCTTC. It yields the protein CASSPPTVSGYTF.

This clonotype was seen ten or more times. The chain uses TRBV20-1 and TRBJ2-1; no reliable D call. Germline V gene sequence: CDR1 DFQATT, CDR2 SNEGSKA (reference sequence). V was shortened by 6 bases and J by 1 base, with 10 bases between the two germline ends. The CDR3 runs 13 residues. CDR3 protein: CSANIMSYNEQFF. The CDR3, as DNA: TGCAGTGCGAACATCATGTCCTACAATGAGCAGTTCTTC.

CDR3 bases: TGCGCCAGCAGCCAAGTCGTCCGGGACAGAAAAAACATTCAGTACTTC. Its translation: CASSQVVRDRKNIQYF. The chain uses TRBV4-1 and TRBJ2-4; TRBD1 matches at 7 bases. Per the germline V gene, CDR1 is MGHRA and CDR2 is YSYEKL. The CDR3 contains 16 residues. V gave up 1 base and J gave up 4 bases; unmatched junction bases: 7.

In this sample, this clonotype turned up many times. This chain connects TRBV20-1 to TRBJ2-5; 10 positions agree with TRBD2. The V and J ends lost 0 bases and 0 bases, in that order; junction bases with no gene match: 1. The CDR3 spans 15 residues. Germline V gives CDR1 DFQATT, CDR2 SNEGSKA (reference sequence). This chain's CDR3 is CSARDTSGDQETQYF. In DNA, the CDR3 is TGCAGTGCTAGAGATACTAGCGGGGACCAAGAGACCCAGTACTTC.

There are many counts of this clonotype. V gene TRBV6-5 combines with J gene TRBJ2-5, with 9 nucleotides matching TRBD1. V lost 4 bases, J lost 6 bases, and 6 bases stayed unmatched. Germline values: CDR1 MNHEY, CDR2 SVGAGI. The CDR3 spans 14 residues. The CDR3: CASSSNRGQKTQYF. The CDR3 nucleotides are TGTGCCAGCAGTTCCAACAGGGGGCAAAAGACCCAGTACTTC.

The table lists this clonotype with a few counts. The chain links TRBV18 to TRBJ2-5; weak D call: TRBD1 (5 bases). CDR1 is KGHSH and CDR2 is LQKENI in the germline V gene. Trimming removed 0 bases at V and 5 bases at J, with 16 bases between. This CDR3 is built from 16 residues. The CDR3 DNA follows: TGTGCCAGCTCACCACCGTTAAGTGGGGCCGCGGAGACCCAGTACTTC. Its translation is CASSPPLSGAAETQYF.

Ten or more counts support this clonotype. V gene TRBV5-1 combines with J gene TRBJ1-4, with TRBD1 as a possible D gene (5 bases). V lost 2 bases and J lost 0, with 11 bases in between. Germline CDR1 is SGHRS and CDR2 is YFSETQ. The CDR3 totals 16 residues. Written as DNA, the CDR3 is TGCGCCAGCAGCTTTTCCTTGGGGGCAACTAATGAAAAACTGTTTTTT. Translated: CASSFSLGATNEKLFF.

There are many counts of this clonotype. V and J are TRBV19 and TRBJ1-1; a possible D gene is TRBD1 (5 bases). This CDR3 has 14 residues. Germline CDR1 reads LNHDA; CDR2 reads SQIVND (reference sequence). V lost 6 bases and J 4 bases, leaving 15 bases between the germline ends. The CDR3 DNA follows: TGTGCCAGTAGCCCAGGGTACGTTGGCACTGAAGCTTTCTTT. Its protein is CASSPGYVGTEAFF. The full variable domain, with the rest looked up from reference TRBV19 and TRBJ1-1, is DGGITQSPKYLFRKEGQNVTLSCEQNLNHDAMYWYRQDPGQGLRLIYYSQIVNDFQKGDIAEGYSVSREKKESFPLTVTSAQKNPTAFYLCASSPGYVGTEAFFGQGTRLTVV.

This clonotype was counted ten times or more. This chain uses TRBV28 with TRBJ1-2; no clear D. Germline CDR1 MDHEN, CDR2 SYDVKM. This CDR3 is 14 amino acids long. V lost 3 bases to trimming and J lost 2 bases, with 10 bases between them. The CDR3 DNA reads as TGTGCCAGCAGTTTCCTTACACCCAACTATGGCTACACCTTC. Its protein product is CASSFLTPNYGYTF.

The chain combines TRBV6-5 with TRBJ1-2, with TRBD1 matching 9 bases. With V trimmed by 10 bases and J by 5 bases, 8 bases remained unmatched. The CDR3 is made up of 13 amino acids. Germline CDR1 and CDR2: MNHEY and SVGAGI. The CDR3 loop is CATSPGQGYGYTF. The CDR3 DNA is TGTGCCACTTCCCCCGGACAGGGGTATGGCTACACCTTC.

This clonotype was detected ten times or more. The gene calls are TRBV24-1 and TRBJ1-2, with no clear D. The V end lost 3 bases, the J end lost 8 bases, and 9 bases lay between the germline ends. The germline V gene has CDR1 KGHDR and CDR2 SFDVKD. CDR3 length: 12 amino acids. CDR3 nucleotide sequence: TGTGCCACCAGTGATACTTACGGGGGCTACACCTTC. Amino acid sequence: CATSDTYGGYTF.

Many counts were recorded for this clonotype. The chain combines TRBV4-1 with TRBJ2-4; TRBD1 matches 11 bases. Unmatched junction bases numbered 7, after V lost 4 bases and J lost 8 bases. Germline CDR1 and CDR2: MGHRA and YSYEKL. The CDR3 has 15 amino acids. CDR3 residues: CASSPDRDRGDIQYF. The CDR3 DNA reads as TGCGCCAGCAGCCCAGATCGGGACAGGGGGGACATTCAGTACTTC.